These 19 T cell receptor beta chains were sequenced from one sample in a study of blood T cell repertoires in COVID-19. Using immunoSEQ multiplex PCR, the repertoire was profiled, and TCRdb retains in-frame clones only, with some absent. The profile shows about 670,000 clones, approximately 90% of them singletons. Sequences were obtained from peripheral blood. The source of these receptors is a woman younger than 35 with acute or convalescent COVID-19.

A word on this clone: The same CDR3 arises from other DNA sequences in this sample as well. The genes are TRBV2 and TRBJ1-2, with TRBD1 as a possible D gene (5 bases). Germline V lookup: CDR1 SNHLY, CDR2 FYNNEI. This CDR3 is 12 amino acids long. V lost 4 bases and J 2 bases, leaving 5 bases between the germline ends. CDR3 region: CASSAGNYGYTF. DNA of the CDR3: TGTGCCAGCAGTGCAGGGAACTATGGCTACACCTTC.

This clone occurred once. The V and J genes are TRBV28 and TRBJ1-1; 7 nucleotides agree with TRBD1. This CDR3 has 15 residues. Germline V gene sequence: CDR1 MDHEN, CDR2 SYDVKM. V lost 2 bases and J lost 4; bases outside the gene matches: 7. DNA for the CDR3: TGTGCCAGCAGTTTAATAGGGGGCGTAGGCACTGAAGCTTTCTTT. It translates to CASSLIGGVGTEAFF. Supplemented by reference TRBV28 and TRBJ1-1, the full variable domain reads DVKVTQSSRYLVKRTGEKVFLECVQDMDHENMFWYRQDPGLGLRLIYFSYDVKMKEKGDIPEGYSVSREKKERFSLILESASTNQTSMYLCASSLIGGVGTEAFFGQGTRLTVV.

J is TRBJ1-1 and V is TRBV13; 10 bases match TRBD1. The germline V gene has CDR1 PRHDT and CDR2 FYEKMQ (reference sequence). J was trimmed by 6 bases and V by 4 bases; bases with no gene match: 8. The CDR3 consists of 15 residues. The CDR3, as DNA: TGTGCCAGCAGCTCAAGACAGGGGGCGGGCGCTGAAGCTTTCTTT. Its translation is CASSSRQGAGAEAFF.

The chain links TRBV11-1 to TRBJ2-1, with D perhaps matching TRBD2 (5 bases). V shed 1 base and J shed 5 bases, with 9 bases lying between them. Germline V lookup: CDR1 SGHAT, CDR2 FQDESV (reference sequence). The CDR3 is 14 amino acids. CDR3: CASSLVSSNNEQFF. The CDR3 bases are TGTGCCAGCAGCTTAGTTTCTAGCAACAATGAGCAGTTCTTC. Variable domain in full (rest from reference TRBV11-1 and TRBJ2-1): EAEVAQSPRYKITEKSQAVAFWCDPISGHATLYWYRQILGQGPELLVQFQDESVVDDSQLPKDRFSAERLKGVDSTLKIQPAELGDSAMYLCASSLVSSNNEQFFGPGTRLTVL.

V is TRBV5-4 and J is TRBJ2-3; perhaps TRBD2 as D (5 bases). The V end was cut by 7 bases, the J end by 2 bases, with 17 bases between. Germline V CDR1 and CDR2: SGHNT, YYREEE (reference sequence). CDR3 size: 15 residues. The DNA of the CDR3 is TGTGCCAGCCCTCACGCCCCGGGGTCCACAGATACGCAGTATTTT. As protein: CASPHAPGSTDTQYF.

In this sample, this clone turned up once. The gene calls are TRBV19 and TRBJ2-6; D is possibly TRBD2 (6 bases). Germline V gene lookup returns CDR1 LNHDA and CDR2 SQIVND (reference sequence). This CDR3 is 13 amino acids long. V gave up 6 bases and J gave up 8 bases, with 11 bases separating them. CDR3 coding DNA: TGTGCCAGTAGAAGTGCGGGGTCCAACGTCCTGACTTTC. As protein: CASRSAGSNVLTF.

The chain joins TRBV7-9 to TRBJ2-5, with a tentative D call TRBD1 (5 bases). V was clipped by 2 bases and J by 5 bases, with 12 bases between them. The germline V gene has CDR1 SEHNR and CDR2 FQNEAQ (reference sequence). This CDR3 has 14 residues. DNA of the CDR3: TGTGCCAGCAGCTTACCCCAGGGTGGGGAGACCCAGTACTTC. This encodes CASSLPQGGETQYF.

This clone was recorded only once. The J gene is TRBJ1-1, the V gene TRBV24-1; maybe TRBD1 (6 bases). Germline lookup yields CDR1 KGHDR and CDR2 SFDVKD. This CDR3 region has 13 residues. Deletions cut 10 bases from V and 4 bases from J, with 15 bases between. The CDR3 is CATKDSATTEAFF. CDR3 nucleotides: TGTGCCACTAAGGACAGCGCAACCACTGAAGCTTTCTTT.

The chain employs TRBV4-3 and TRBJ1-4; tentatively, D is TRBD1 (6 bases). CDR1 is LGHNA and CDR2 is YSLEER in the germline V gene. This CDR3 region has 15 residues. Trimming took off 4 bases at V and 7 bases at J, with 16 bases between the two ends. CDR3: CASSRRGGLGEKLFF. Written as DNA, the CDR3 is TGCGCCAGCAGCCGGAGAGGGGGTCTTGGTGAAAAACTGTTTTTT.

The chain recombines TRBV19 with TRBJ2-3; 7 bases match TRBD2. V shed 3 bases and J 4 bases; nucleotides not matched to a gene: 25. The CDR3 covers 21 residues. Germline loops: CDR1 LNHDA, CDR2 SQIVND (reference sequence). The CDR3 DNA reads TGTGCCAGTAGTATCGTTTGGCCTAGCGGAGAATCCATGATAGACCCAGATACGCAGTATTTT. This sequence encodes CASSIVWPSGESMIDPDTQYF.

In DNA form, the CDR3 reads TGTGCCAGCAGTTTCTACAGGGTCCATGGCTACACCTTC. Its translation: CASSFYRVHGYTF. The chain uses TRBV28 and TRBJ1-2; maybe TRBD1 (6 bases). The germline gives CDR1 MDHEN, CDR2 SYDVKM. CDR3 length: 13 residues. V was trimmed by 3 bases and J by 6 bases, leaving 11 bases between them.

The chain carries TRBV29-1 and TRBJ1-1, with D unclear. Between the trimmed V and J ends, which lost 0 bases and 6 bases, there was a span of 14 bases. This CDR3 region has 14 residues. The germline gives CDR1 SQVTM, CDR2 ANQGSEA. CDR3 region: CSVEDGGGKAEAFF. The CDR3 nucleotides are TGCAGCGTTGAAGATGGAGGAGGGAAGGCTGAAGCTTTCTTT.

This clone was seen once. V and J are TRBV25-1 and TRBJ1-1; 9 nucleotides line up with TRBD1. CDR1 is MGHDK, CDR2 SYGVNS, per germline. The trim removed 5 bases at V and 4 bases at J, leaving 8 bases unmatched. The CDR3 is 15 amino acids. This chain's CDR3 is CASSFGTGFGTEAFF. DNA for the CDR3: TGTGCCAGCAGTTTCGGGACAGGGTTTGGCACTGAAGCTTTCTTT. The full variable domain, completed using reference TRBV25-1 and TRBJ1-1, is EADIYQTPRYLVIGTGKKITLECSQTMGHDKMYWYQQDPGMELHLIHYSYGVNSTEKGDLSSESTVSRIRTEHFPLTLESARPSHTSQYLCASSFGTGFGTEAFFGQGTRLTVV.

This clone has just one count. The V call is TRBV5-4, the J call TRBJ2-7; D may be TRBD1 (5 bases). V dropped 4 bases and J dropped 4 bases, with 12 bases sitting between them. The germline V gene has CDR1 SGHNT and CDR2 YYREEE (reference sequence). The CDR3 extends over 13 amino acids. The CDR3 is CASSIAQGYEQYF. DNA of the CDR3: TGTGCCAGCAGCATCGCCCAGGGATACGAGCAGTACTTC.

The chain is built from TRBV28 and TRBJ1-4; no clear D. The germline V gene encodes CDR1 MDHEN and CDR2 SYDVKM. Deletions cut 2 bases from V and 5 bases from J, with 6 bases between. This CDR3 has 13 residues. The CDR3 sequence: CASSLHYNEKLFF. CDR3 nucleotide sequence: TGTGCCAGCAGTTTACACTACAATGAAAAACTGTTTTTT.

The chain joins TRBV6-5 to TRBJ2-5; no reliable D call. V was shortened by 4 bases and J by 4 bases, with 10 bases between the two germline ends. Per the germline V gene, CDR1 is MNHEY and CDR2 is SVGAGI. The CDR3 sequence is 13 residues long. CDR3 loop: CASSSPRTETQYF. CDR3 DNA sequence: TGTGCCAGCAGTTCCCCCAGAACAGAGACCCAGTACTTC.

Comment on this clone: The sample contains more than one DNA sequence encoding this CDR3. V gene TRBV6-2 or TRBV6-3 combines with J gene TRBJ2-7; D is uncertain. CDR1 MNHEY and CDR2 SVGEGT come from the germline V gene. The CDR3 totals 11 residues. Trimming left V 4 bases short and J 2 bases short, with 3 bases between. This CDR3 is CASSSTYEQYF. CDR3 bases: TGTGCCAGCAGTTCTACCTACGAGCAGTACTTC.

Here the CDR3 reads CASSSLAPPAVYGYTF. CDR3 in DNA: TGTGCCAGCAGTTCACTAGCCCCCCCGGCAGTCTATGGCTACACCTTC. The gene calls are TRBV6-5 and TRBJ1-2; D remains unclear. This CDR3 region has 16 residues. V was cut by 4 bases and J by 4 bases, with 19 bases left in between. The germline gives CDR1 MNHEY, CDR2 SVGAGI.

The chain is built from TRBV9 and TRBJ1-2; 10 nucleotides align to TRBD1. Germline V gene lookup returns CDR1 SGDLS and CDR2 YYNGEE. With V trimmed by 4 bases and J by 2 bases, 8 bases remained unmatched. The CDR3 has 16 amino acids. DNA for the CDR3: TGTGCCAGCAGCCGAAGACCGGGACAGGGGAACTATGGCTACACCTTC. Translation gives CASSRRPGQGNYGYTF.